Listed below are T cell receptor beta chains from one sample, sequenced in a study of T-cell memory formation after mild COVID-19. TCRdb recomputed calls from the 5' RACE reads with MiXCR, one row per CDR3 protein. The sample yields a few hundred thousand distinct CDR3 sequences, 15% to 20% seen once. The sequencing sample was made of PBMCs or a T cell subset sorted from them (not recorded which). The origin of the receptors is a man between 18 and 35 years old who had mild COVID-19 (a few samples of this study predate the infection). Cell type and time point are not known. Both conserved end residues are part of each CDR3. D genes are given only for firm matches. Clone size appears in some rows only: once, few, many, or a class for an expanded clone.

d_call	j_call	clone_size	v_call	cdr3_aa	cdr3_nt
TRBD1	TRBJ1-2	NA	TRBV29-1	CSVVGQEYGYTF	TGCAGCGTTGTGGGACAGGAATATGGCTACACCTTC
TRBD1	TRBJ1-6	few	TRBV18	CASSPGTGGAPLHF	TGTGCCAGCTCACCGGGGACAGGGGGTGCACCCCTCCACTTT
NA	TRBJ1-1	NA	TRBV19	CASSPGGLSGNTEAFF	TGTGCCAGTAGTCCCGGGGGTCTATCTGGGAACACTGAAGCTTTCTTT
TRBD1	TRBJ1-6	few	TRBV7-2	CASSPDRGVPLHF	TGTGCCAGCAGCCCCGACAGGGGGGTCCCCCTCCACTTT
NA	TRBJ1-6	few	TRBV20-1	CSARDPGRPNSPLHF	TGCAGTGCTAGAGACCCGGGAAGGCCTAATTCACCCCTCCACTTT
NA	TRBJ2-6	few	TRBV5-1	CASSLDYSSGANVLTF	TGCGCCAGCAGCTTGGACTATAGCTCTGGGGCCAACGTCCTGACTTTC
NA	TRBJ1-3	many	TRBV4-1	CASSQGSGNTIYF	TGCGCCAGCAGCCAAGGCTCTGGAAACACCATATATTTT
NA	TRBJ1-6	few	TRBV5-1	CASSVGTAGGPLHF	TGCGCCAGCAGCGTGGGGACCGCCGGGGGACCCCTCCACTTT
NA	TRBJ2-7	NA	TRBV7-2	CASSWGRDEQYF	TGTGCCAGCAGCTGGGGGCGGGACGAGCAGTACTTC
TRBD1	TRBJ2-5	few	TRBV14	CASSLGQLKQETQYF	TGTGCCAGCAGCCTGGGACAGTTAAAACAAGAGACCCAGTACTTC
NA	TRBJ2-3	NA	TRBV6-1	CASGLQYRLDTQYF	TGTGCCAGCGGACTCCAGTACAGGTTGGATACGCAGTATTTT
NA	TRBJ2-5	many	TRBV7-2	CATKASLPQETQYF	TGTGCCACCAAAGCCTCCCTACCCCAAGAGACCCAGTACTTC
TRBD1	TRBJ1-2	few	TRBV7-9	CASSTENRGIYGYTF	TGTGCCAGCAGCACCGAAAACAGGGGTATCTATGGCTACACCTTC
NA	TRBJ2-1	NA	TRBV5-4	CASSLDSSSYNEQFF	TGTGCCAGCAGCTTGGACAGCAGCTCCTACAATGAGCAGTTCTTC
NA	TRBJ2-5	NA	TRBV6-1	CASSARGYPGETQYF	TGTGCCAGCAGTGCCCGGGGCTACCCTGGCGAGACCCAGTACTTC
TRBD2	TRBJ2-3	many	TRBV12-3/TRBV12-4	CASRGLASTDTQYF	TGTGCCAGCAGGGGACTAGCGAGTACAGATACGCAGTATTTT
TRBD2	TRBJ2-3	NA	TRBV7-8	CASSLMGGMDTQYF	TGTGCCAGCAGCTTAATGGGGGGGATGGATACGCAGTATTTT
TRBD2	TRBJ2-1	NA	TRBV20-1	CSAKNLELAGRGSYNEQFF	TGCAGTGCTAAAAACCTTGAACTAGCGGGGAGGGGCTCCTACAATGAGCAGTTCTTC
NA	TRBJ2-2	NA	TRBV5-1	CASTLGDRATGELFF	TGCGCCAGCACCCTAGGGGATAGGGCCACCGGGGAGCTGTTTTTT
NA	TRBJ2-5	few	TRBV6-5	CASRRKETQYF	TGTGCCTCCCGGCGGAAAGAGACCCAGTACTTC
NA	TRBJ1-5	few	TRBV4-1	CASSQGGPYQPQHF	TGCGCCAGCAGCCAAGGGGGACCTTATCAGCCCCAGCATTTT
TRBD1	TRBJ1-2	few	TRBV4-3	CASSQMESRDRGHEAF	TGCGCCAGCAGCCAGATGGAGTCTAGGGACAGGGGCCATGAGGCCTTC
TRBD2	TRBJ2-1	NA	TRBV7-8	CASSPDGGESYNEQFF	TGTGCCAGCAGCCCCGATGGGGGGGAAAGCTACAATGAGCAGTTCTTC
NA	TRBJ1-1	few	TRBV11-2	CASSLYEGTEAFF	TGTGCCAGCAGCTTATATGAGGGTACTGAAGCTTTCTTT
NA	TRBJ1-4	few	TRBV12-3/TRBV12-4	CASSLAGYEKLFF	TGTGCCAGCAGTTTAGCCGGGTATGAAAAACTGTTTTTT
NA	TRBJ1-1	few	TRBV21-1	CASSKGGQQGSTEAFF	TGTGCCAGCAGCAAAGGGGGACAGCAGGGTAGCACTGAAGCTTTCTTT
TRBD1	TRBJ1-2	NA	TRBV6-2/TRBV6-3	CASSYSITGQGPHGYTF	TGTGCCAGCAGTTACTCGATAACCGGACAGGGACCCCATGGCTACACCTTC
TRBD1	TRBJ1-1	NA	TRBV12-3/TRBV12-4	CASTYRGSTEAFF	TGTGCCAGCACCTACAGGGGATCAACTGAAGCTTTCTTT
NA	TRBJ1-5	NA	TRBV9	CASSVGAFNQPQHF	TGTGCCAGCAGCGTGGGGGCCTTCAATCAGCCCCAGCATTTT
NA	TRBJ1-3	few	TRBV28	CASRAQHSGNTIYF	TGTGCCAGCAGGGCGCAGCACTCTGGAAACACCATATATTTT
NA	TRBJ1-4	NA	TRBV5-6	CASSYEGVDEKLFF	TGTGCCAGCAGCTACGAAGGGGTGGATGAAAAACTGTTTTTT
NA	TRBJ1-6	few	TRBV7-3	CASSLSSGRNSPLHF	TGTGCCAGCAGCTTATCGTCAGGACGTAATTCACCCCTCCACTTT
NA	TRBJ2-7	few	TRBV25-1	CASSDHYEQYF	TGTGCCAGCAGTGACCACTACGAGCAGTACTTC
NA	TRBJ1-1	NA	TRBV5-3	CARSVGVNTEAFF	TGTGCCAGAAGCGTCGGGGTGAACACTGAAGCTTTCTTT
NA	TRBJ2-5	NA	TRBV5-1	CASSLGVHRYQETQYF	TGCGCCAGCAGCTTGGGGGTACACCGGTACCAAGAGACCCAGTACTTC
TRBD1	TRBJ2-1	few	TRBV5-4	CASSPGTGDHEQFF	TGTGCCAGCAGCCCCGGGACAGGGGATCATGAGCAGTTCTTC
NA	TRBJ1-3	few	TRBV20-1	CSAQGQISGNTIYF	TGCAGTGCTCAAGGCCAGATCTCTGGAAACACCATATATTTT
TRBD1	TRBJ2-1	NA	TRBV29-1	CSVDAGTGWDNEQFF	TGCAGCGTTGACGCCGGGACAGGGTGGGACAATGAGCAGTTCTTC
NA	TRBJ2-2	NA	TRBV6-5	CASRKWAGLNTGELFF	TGTGCCAGCAGAAAATGGGCGGGATTGAACACCGGGGAGCTGTTTTTT
NA	TRBJ1-1	many	TRBV6-2/TRBV6-3	CASSFGAPSTEAFF	TGTGCCAGCAGTTTTGGGGCGCCGAGCACTGAAGCTTTCTTT
NA	TRBJ1-2	few	TRBV20-1	CSVGVIYYTF	TGCAGTGTAGGGGTGATTTACTACACCTTC
NA	TRBJ1-5	few	TRBV6-6	CASNSHNQPQHF	TGTGCCAGCAACTCACACAATCAGCCCCAGCATTTT
NA	TRBJ2-7	few	TRBV4-1	CASSQDPDSYEQYF	TGCGCCAGCAGCCAAGACCCGGACAGCTACGAGCAGTACTTC
TRBD2	TRBJ2-2	few	TRBV5-1	CATRRGENTGELFF	TGCGCCACTCGACGGGGGGAGAACACCGGGGAGCTGTTTTTT
TRBD1	TRBJ2-1	NA	TRBV7-9	CASSLGPTGGFDEQFF	TGTGCCAGCAGCTTAGGGCCTACAGGGGGGTTCGATGAGCAGTTCTTC
NA	TRBJ2-2	NA	TRBV6-2/TRBV6-3	CASERGNTGELFF	TGTGCCAGCGAAAGGGGAAACACCGGGGAGCTGTTTTTT